Below are 7 T cell receptor beta chains sequenced from a single sample in a study of OX40 agonist ivuxolimab in advanced cancers. Profiling relied on immunoSEQ multiplex PCR, and the TCRdb table lists in-frame clones only, not all of them. The data contain around 37,000 clones, over 80% of them singletons. The sequencing used CD4+ or CD8+ T cells sorted from blood, collected in a trial of the OX40 agonist ivuxolimab. These receptors were taken from an adult with an advanced solid tumor such as melanoma, head and neck, liver or kidney cancer.

The V gene is TRBV9, the J gene TRBJ2-3; D is unresolved. This CDR3 spans 12 amino acids. CDR1 and CDR2 from the germline V gene are SGDLS and YYNGEE. The ends were cut back, 2 bases at V and 4 bases at J, with 5 bases in the middle. The CDR3 DNA follows: TGTGCCAGCAGCGTCAGCGCAGATACGCAGTATTTT. It codes for CASSVSADTQYF.

The chain recombines TRBV7-9 with TRBJ2-5; D is unclear. This CDR3 has 12 residues. Germline V gives CDR1 SEHNR, CDR2 FQNEAQ (reference sequence). V was cut by 2 bases and J by 5 bases, with 6 bases left in between. CDR3 region: CASSLSVETQYF. CDR3 nucleotide sequence: TGTGCCAGCAGCTTATCAGTGGAGACCCAGTACTTC.

The chain has TRBV4-3 and TRBJ1-4, with D perhaps matching TRBD1 (6 bases). V gave up 0 bases and J gave up 7 bases, with 12 bases separating them. In germline, CDR1 is LGHNA, CDR2 YSLEER. The CDR3 runs to 15 residues. CDR3 amino acids: CASSQDWGPGEKLFF. The DNA of the CDR3 is TGCGCCAGCAGCCAAGATTGGGGGCCGGGTGAAAAACTGTTTTTT.

The rearrangement links TRBV18 to TRBJ2-3; D call uncertain. The CDR3 sequence is 12 residues long. With 3 bases removed from V and 0 bases from J, the gap between germline ends came to 1 base. The germline V gene has CDR1 KGHSH and CDR2 LQKENI. CDR3 sequence reads: CASSPSTDTQYF. The CDR3 coding sequence is TGTGCCAGCTCACCGAGCACAGATACGCAGTATTTT.

The chain recombines TRBV9 with TRBJ2-3; D unresolved. Trimming cost V 0 bases and J 1 base, with 3 bases left between them. This CDR3 has 13 residues. CDR1 is SGDLS, CDR2 YYNGEE, per germline. The CDR3 DNA follows: TGTGCCAGCAGCGTAGGGGGCACAGATACGCAGTATTTT. This translates into CASSVGGTDTQYF.

The chain is built from TRBV30 and TRBJ2-2; D remains unclear. Germline values: CDR1 GTSNPN, CDR2 SVGIG (reference sequence). The CDR3 has 12 amino acids. Trimming stripped 2 bases from V and 4 bases from J, with 5 bases between. The CDR3 loop reads CAWSPSTGELFF. For the CDR3, the DNA is TGTGCCTGGAGTCCGTCCACCGGGGAGCTGTTTTTT.

The V call is TRBV27, the J call TRBJ2-4, with 7 positions matching TRBD1. Germline V gene lookup returns CDR1 MNHEY and CDR2 SMNVEV (reference sequence). The J segment lost 8 bases and the V segment lost 5 bases, leaving 12 bases of the junction unmatched. The CDR3 totals 15 residues. The CDR3 sequence: CASSPSPQGWDIQYF. CDR3 DNA: TGTGCCAGCAGTCCTTCCCCACAGGGGTGGGACATTCAGTACTTC.